These T cell receptor beta chains were read from a single sample in a study of cytomegalovirus exposure and HLA in healthy donors. The data were produced by immunoSEQ multiplex PCR, yet TCRdb's version contains in-frame clones alone and is incomplete. The sample includes tens of thousands of clones, roughly three quarters seen only once; the top ten take about 4%. The sample taken for sequencing was PBMCs. The source is a man aged 25 to 40 in good health and CMV-seronegative. Both conserved end residues are part of each CDR3. Fields, in order: clone size, D gene, V gene, J gene, CDR3 DNA, CDR3 protein. The D gene is left open where the match is weak. Expanded clones get a size class; other rows say once, few or many, or leave the size out.

>NA|TRBD1|TRBV7-2|TRBJ1-2
TGTGCCAGCAGCCACCGGGACAGGGCCCATGGCTACACCTTC
CASSHRDRAHGYTF
>NA|NA|TRBV18|TRBJ1-2
TGTGCCAGCTCACCGCAAGAGGTTGGCGCCCTGCACTATGGCTACACCTTC
CASSPQEVGALHYGYTF
>once|NA|TRBV4-3|TRBJ2-6
TGCGCCAGCAGCCGTACGGAACAGGGCTCTGGGGCCAACGTCCTGACTTTC
CASSRTEQGSGANVLTF
>NA|NA|TRBV28|TRBJ2-7
TGTGCCAGCAGTTTAGCTCGGTCGGGGCAGTACTTC
CASSLARSGQYF
>NA|NA|TRBV21-1|TRBJ1-4
TGTGCCAGCAGCGTTGGTGGAGAGGATGAAAAACTGTTTTTT
CASSVGGEDEKLFF
>NA|TRBD2|TRBV5-1|TRBJ2-1
TGCGCCAGCAGCTTGGTGACGGGGGGAGACAATGAGCAGTTCTTC
CASSLVTGGDNEQFF
>NA|NA|TRBV18|TRBJ2-7
TGTGCCAGCTCACCACAAGCAGGGATTTCCTACGAGCAGTACTTC
CASSPQAGISYEQYF
>NA|NA|TRBV6-1|TRBJ2-1
TGTGCCAGCAAGAGTGGGGAGGGGGACCACAATGAGCAGTTCTTC
CASKSGEGDHNEQFF
>few|NA|TRBV5-6|TRBJ1-2
TGTGCCAGCAGCTCTTTTACAGGCTACACCTTC
CASSSFTGYTF
>NA|NA|TRBV9|TRBJ1-6
TGTGCCAGCAGCGTATACGGGGGGCCCCCCCTCCACTTT
CASSVYGGPPLHF
>NA|NA|TRBV5-6|TRBJ1-2
TGTGCCAGCAGCCCACAGACTAACTATGGCTACACCTTC
CASSPQTNYGYTF
>NA|NA|TRBV18|TRBJ2-3
TGTGCCAGCTCACTCATACTCCAGGGGCTAACTAGCACAGATACGCAGTATTTT
CASSLILQGLTSTDTQYF
>NA|NA|TRBV5-1|TRBJ2-3
TGCGCCAGTCGGGCGGGAATCCGAGATACGCAGTATTTT
CASRAGIRDTQYF
>NA|NA|TRBV18|TRBJ2-5
TGTGCCAGCTCAGAGCAAGAGACCCAGTACTTC
CASSEQETQYF
>once|NA|TRBV19|TRBJ1-1
TGTGCCAGTAGTATAGTTACAGGGAACACTGAAGCTTTCTTT
CASSIVTGNTEAFF
>NA|NA|TRBV28|TRBJ2-2
TGTGCCAGCAATGGGGGGGCGGCAACGAACACCGGGGAGCTGTTTTTT
CASNGGAATNTGELFF
>few|TRBD1|TRBV6-6|TRBJ1-2
TGTGCCAGCAGGCCGGGACAGGGGGCGCCTGGCTACACCTTC
CASRPGQGAPGYTF
>NA|NA|TRBV4-1|TRBJ2-7
TGCGCCAGCAGCCAAGATCCGGGATTCGAGCAGTACTTC
CASSQDPGFEQYF
>NA|NA|TRBV11-2|TRBJ2-7
TGTGCCAGCAGCTTAGGTACAGGGCCGGGCTACGAGCAGTACTTC
CASSLGTGPGYEQYF
>NA|NA|TRBV18|TRBJ2-5
TGTGCCAGCTCACCGGGGGCAGGCCAAGAGACCCAGTACTTC
CASSPGAGQETQYF
>NA|NA|TRBV5-1|TRBJ2-2
TGCGCCAGCACGGGATACGAGGACACCGGGGAGCTGTTTTTT
CASTGYEDTGELFF
>NA|TRBD1|TRBV19|TRBJ2-7
TGTGCCAGTAGTGTCGACAGGGGCTCCTACGAGCAGTACTTC
CASSVDRGSYEQYF
>NA|NA|TRBV4-1|TRBJ2-7
TGCGCCAGCAGCCCATACCTCACCGGCTACGAGCAGTACTTC
CASSPYLTGYEQYF
>NA|TRBD1|TRBV6-5|TRBJ1-1
TGTGCCACCTTAAGGGGGCTGACGGCTGAAGCTTTCTTT
CATLRGLTAEAFF
>few|NA|TRBV13|TRBJ2-1
TGTGCCAAATTCTACCTCGAGCAGTTCTTC
CAKFYLEQFF
>once|NA|TRBV27|TRBJ1-2
TGTGCCAGCAGTTTCGGGGGAAGGGGCTACACCTTC
CASSFGGRGYTF
>once|NA|TRBV11-2|TRBJ1-1
TGTGCCAGCAGCCCACGGACAGAGGGGGATGTTAAGAACACTGAAGCTTTCTTT
CASSPRTEGDVKNTEAFF
>NA|NA|TRBV11-2|TRBJ1-1
TGTGCCAGCAGCTTTGACAGGAGCTATTACACTGAAGCTTTCTTT
CASSFDRSYYTEAFF
>few|NA|TRBV11-2|TRBJ1-1
TGTGCCAGCAGCTTCGACTCGGACACTGAAGCTTTCTTT
CASSFDSDTEAFF
>NA|NA|TRBV14|TRBJ2-1
TGTGCCAGCAGCTTATCTATCTCCTACAATGAGCAGTTCTTC
CASSLSISYNEQFF
>NA|NA|TRBV15|TRBJ1-5
TGTGCCACCAGTCTGGTACGGGTAGGTCAGCCCCAGCATTTT
CATSLVRVGQPQHF
>NA|TRBD1|TRBV19|TRBJ1-3
TGTGCCAGTACCCTAAGGACAGGCTCTGAAAACACCATATATTTT
CASTLRTGSENTIYF
>once|TRBD1|TRBV19|TRBJ2-7
TGTGCCAGTAGTCTGACAGGGAATTCCTACGAGCAGTACTTC
CASSLTGNSYEQYF
>NA|NA|TRBV7-9|TRBJ2-3
TGTGCCAGCAGCCCACGGAGATTCGGGGGGCCCCCAGATACGCAGTATTTT
CASSPRRFGGPPDTQYF
>NA|NA|TRBV2|TRBJ2-6
TGTGCCAGCAGTCAAACTGGGGCCAACGTCCTGACTTTC
CASSQTGANVLTF
>NA|TRBD1|TRBV27|TRBJ1-1
TGTGCCAGCACCGCCGGGACAGGGATAAACACTGAAGCTTTCTTT
CASTAGTGINTEAFF
>NA|TRBD1|TRBV6-5|TRBJ1-6
TGTGCCAGCAGTTTAGCGACAGGGGATAATTCACCCCTCCACTTT
CASSLATGDNSPLHF
>NA|TRBD1|TRBV10-3|TRBJ1-3
TGTGCCATCAGTGAGTCAGGCAGGGGGCTTGGAAACACCATATATTTT
CAISESGRGLGNTIYF
>once|NA|TRBV25-1|TRBJ2-7
TGTGCCAGCAGTGATTGGGACATTTACGAGCAGTACTTC
CASSDWDIYEQYF
>NA|TRBD1|TRBV15|TRBJ1-5
TGTGCCACCAGAGGGCCCGGGACAGGGGGTCAGCCCCAGCATTTT
CATRGPGTGGQPQHF
>few|NA|TRBV7-2|TRBJ2-5
TGTGCCAGCAGCCCAGGACAGTTCCAAGAGACCCAGTACTTC
CASSPGQFQETQYF
>NA|NA|TRBV7-9|TRBJ2-7
TGTTCCAGCAGCTTAGTGGAGACAGGAACCTACGAGCAGTACTTC
CSSSLVETGTYEQYF
>once|TRBD2|TRBV6-5|TRBJ2-7
TGTGCCAGCAGTTACTCGGCGGGAGGGCCCCACGAGCAGTACTTC
CASSYSAGGPHEQYF
>NA|NA|TRBV6-5|TRBJ1-6
TGTGCCAGCAGTTACTCGAATAAACCGATGAGTTCACCCCTCCACTTT
CASSYSNKPMSSPLHF
>NA|TRBD2|TRBV7-2|TRBJ2-3
TGTGCCAGCAGCCCACCAAGCGGGGGGAATCCCACAGATACGCAGTATTTT
CASSPPSGGNPTDTQYF
>NA|TRBD1|TRBV6-1|TRBJ2-3
TGTGCCAGCAGTCCACAGGGGTTAGGTGCAGATACGCAGTATTTT
CASSPQGLGADTQYF
>once|NA|TRBV6-5|TRBJ2-7
TGTGCCAGCAGATCGTACAGGGATGACGAGCAGTACTTC
CASRSYRDDEQYF
>NA|NA|TRBV11-3|TRBJ2-3
TGTGCCAGCAGCCCGAAAGGTCGGGGTGGAGGCACAGATACGCAGTATTTT
CASSPKGRGGGTDTQYF
>few|TRBD2|TRBV6-6|TRBJ2-1
TGTGCCAGCCGGACCGGGACTAGCGGGAGGAATGAGCAGTTCTTC
CASRTGTSGRNEQFF
>NA|TRBD2|TRBV30|TRBJ2-3
TGTGCCTGCGCTTCGGGGGGAAGGGCCACAGATACGCAGTATTTT
CACASGGRATDTQYF
>NA|NA|TRBV28|TRBJ1-1
TGTGCCAGCAGTTTACAACAGGTAATGCGAGCTTTCTTT
CASSLQQVMRAFF
>few|NA|TRBV7-9|TRBJ2-7
TGTGCCAGCAGCTTTGTTACTAGCTCCTACGAGCAGTACTTC
CASSFVTSSYEQYF